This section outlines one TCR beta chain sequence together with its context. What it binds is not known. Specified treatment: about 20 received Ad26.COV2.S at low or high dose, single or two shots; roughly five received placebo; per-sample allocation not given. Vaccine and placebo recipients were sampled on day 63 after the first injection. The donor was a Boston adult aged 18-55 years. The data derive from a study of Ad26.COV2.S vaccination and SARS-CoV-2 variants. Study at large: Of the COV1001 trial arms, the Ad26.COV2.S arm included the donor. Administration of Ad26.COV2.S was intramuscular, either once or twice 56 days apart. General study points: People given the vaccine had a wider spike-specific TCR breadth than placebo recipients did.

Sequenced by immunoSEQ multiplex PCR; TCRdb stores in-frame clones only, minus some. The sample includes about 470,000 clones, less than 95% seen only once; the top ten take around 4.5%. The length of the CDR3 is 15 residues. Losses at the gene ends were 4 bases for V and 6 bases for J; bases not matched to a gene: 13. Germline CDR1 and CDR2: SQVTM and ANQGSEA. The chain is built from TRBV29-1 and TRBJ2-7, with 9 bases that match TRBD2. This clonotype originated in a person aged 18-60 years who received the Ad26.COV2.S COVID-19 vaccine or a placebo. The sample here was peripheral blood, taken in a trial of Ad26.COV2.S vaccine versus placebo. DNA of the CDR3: TGCAGCGTTGGAGGGCCAGCGGGAGGATTCGGCGAGCAGTACTTC. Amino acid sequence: CSVGGPAGGFGEQYF.